A single sample is the source of the 3 T cell receptor beta chains below, sequenced in a study of T cells in Graves' hyperthyroidism and ophthalmopathy. Researchers amplified the TCR beta CDR3 regions from RNA transcripts. HTBI primers were the set used in a first-round RT-PCR of the TCR CDR3. In TCRdb, the multiplex PCR reads were re-called with MiXCR into one record per CDR3 protein. Of around 540,000 distinct CDR3 sequences in the sample, roughly a sixth are singletons; the top ten hold 25% to 35%. Material: blood. The receptors originated from a woman aged 30 to 39 with Graves' ophthalmopathy.

This clonotype was counted at least ten times. This chain links TRBV5-1 with TRBJ2-1, with 14 bases aligning to TRBD2. V shed 4 bases and J 4 bases; nucleotides not matched to a gene: 4. The CDR3 covers 16 residues. Germline-derived CDR1 and CDR2 are SGHRS and YFSETQ. For the CDR3, the DNA is TGCGCCAGCAGCCGGGGACTAGCGGGAGCGTACAATGAGCAGTTCTTC. Translated: CASSRGLAGAYNEQFF.

V and J are TRBV7-2 and TRBJ2-3, with unresolved D. Deletions cut 7 bases from V and 4 bases from J, with 12 bases between. Germline V gene lookup returns CDR1 SGHTA and CDR2 FQGNSA. The CDR3 has 13 amino acids. CDR3 sequence: CASNPPGSDTQYF. The CDR3 nucleotides are TGTGCCAGCAACCCGCCCGGGTCAGATACGCAGTATTTT. Filled out from reference TRBV7-2 and TRBJ2-3, the complete variable domain reads GAGVSQSPSNKVTEKGKDVELRCDPISGHTALYWYRQSLGQGLEFLIYFQGNSAPDKSGLPSDRFSAERTGGSVSTLTIQRTQQEDSAVYLCASNPPGSDTQYFGPGTRLTVL.

This clonotype showed up just a few times. The chain is built from TRBV6-5 and TRBJ1-2; D perhaps matches TRBD1 (5 bases). V was clipped by 0 bases and J by 6 bases, with 14 bases between them. CDR3 length: 15 amino acids. Per germline, CDR1 MNHEY and CDR2 SVGAGI. The CDR3 reads CASSYSRWGSHGYTF. The CDR3 nucleotides are TGTGCCAGCAGTTACTCGAGATGGGGGTCCCATGGCTACACCTTC.